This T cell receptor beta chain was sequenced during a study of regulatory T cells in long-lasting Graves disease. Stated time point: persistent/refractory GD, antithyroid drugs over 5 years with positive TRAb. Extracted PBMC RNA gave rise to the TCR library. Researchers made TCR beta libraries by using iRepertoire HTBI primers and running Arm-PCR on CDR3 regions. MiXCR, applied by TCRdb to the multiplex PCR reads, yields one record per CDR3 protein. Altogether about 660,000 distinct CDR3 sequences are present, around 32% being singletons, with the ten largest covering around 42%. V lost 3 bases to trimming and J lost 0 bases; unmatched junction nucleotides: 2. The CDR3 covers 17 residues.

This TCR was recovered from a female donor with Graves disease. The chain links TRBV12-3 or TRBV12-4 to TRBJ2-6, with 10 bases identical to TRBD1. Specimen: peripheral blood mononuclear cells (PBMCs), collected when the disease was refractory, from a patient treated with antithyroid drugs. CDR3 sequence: CASSFGTGVSGANVLTF. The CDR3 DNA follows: TGTGCCAGCAGTTTCGGGACAGGGGTCTCTGGGGCCAACGTCCTGACTTTC.